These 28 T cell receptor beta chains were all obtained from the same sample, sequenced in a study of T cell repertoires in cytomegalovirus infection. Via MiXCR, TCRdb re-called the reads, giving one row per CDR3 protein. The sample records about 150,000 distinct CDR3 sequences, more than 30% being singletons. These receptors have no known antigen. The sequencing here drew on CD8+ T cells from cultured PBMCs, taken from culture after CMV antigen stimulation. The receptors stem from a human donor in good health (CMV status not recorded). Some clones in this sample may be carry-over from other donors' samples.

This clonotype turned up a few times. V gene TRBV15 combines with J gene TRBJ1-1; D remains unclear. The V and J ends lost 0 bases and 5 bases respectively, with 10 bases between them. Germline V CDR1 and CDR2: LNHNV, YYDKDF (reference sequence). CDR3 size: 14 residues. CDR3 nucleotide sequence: TGTGCCACCAGCAGAGATAGGCAAAGTACTGAAGCTTTCTTT. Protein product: CATSRDRQSTEAFF.

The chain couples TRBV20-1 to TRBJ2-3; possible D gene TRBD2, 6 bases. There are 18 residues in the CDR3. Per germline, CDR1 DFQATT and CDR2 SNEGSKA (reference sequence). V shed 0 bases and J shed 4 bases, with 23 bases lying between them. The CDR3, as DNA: TGCAGTGCTAGAGAAGAGGTCCCGCGGGGCTCCCCCGCAGATACGCAGTATTTT. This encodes CSAREEVPRGSPADTQYF.

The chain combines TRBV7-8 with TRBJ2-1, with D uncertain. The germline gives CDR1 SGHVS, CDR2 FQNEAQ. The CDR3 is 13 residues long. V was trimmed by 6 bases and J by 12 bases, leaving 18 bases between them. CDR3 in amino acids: CASSSRTSEVQFF. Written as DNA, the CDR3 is TGTGCCAGCAGTTCACGGACCTCCGAGGTGCAGTTCTTC.

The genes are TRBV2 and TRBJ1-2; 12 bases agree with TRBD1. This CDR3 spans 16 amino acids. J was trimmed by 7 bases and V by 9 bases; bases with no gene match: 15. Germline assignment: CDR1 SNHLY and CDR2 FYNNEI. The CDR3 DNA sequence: TGTGCCAGTCTGCCGGGACAGGGGGCCCCTCTCGGTGGCTACACCTTC. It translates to CASLPGQGAPLGGYTF.

The CDR3 DNA sequence: TGTGCCAGCAGCGCAAGGACAGGGTCCTACGAGCAGTACTTC. It codes for CASSARTGSYEQYF. This chain connects TRBV7-2 to TRBJ2-7; the match to TRBD1 covers 8 bases. Looked up from germline, CDR1 is SGHTA and CDR2 is FQGNSA. The CDR3 length is 14 residues. V dropped 5 bases and J dropped 1; count of bases not matched to a gene: 4.

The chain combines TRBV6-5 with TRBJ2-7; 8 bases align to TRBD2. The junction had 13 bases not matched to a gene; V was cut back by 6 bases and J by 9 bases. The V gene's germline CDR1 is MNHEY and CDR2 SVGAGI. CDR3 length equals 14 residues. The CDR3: CASRPGGDLRGQYF. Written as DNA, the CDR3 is TGTGCCAGCAGACCGGGAGGGGATCTACGAGGGCAGTACTTC.

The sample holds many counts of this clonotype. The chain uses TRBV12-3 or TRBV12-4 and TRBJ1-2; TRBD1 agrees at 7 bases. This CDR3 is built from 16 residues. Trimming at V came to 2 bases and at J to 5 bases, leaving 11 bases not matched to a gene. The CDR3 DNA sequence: TGTGCCAGCAGTTTACGGACCCGGGACAGAAAATATGGCTACACCTTC. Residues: CASSLRTRDRKYGYTF.

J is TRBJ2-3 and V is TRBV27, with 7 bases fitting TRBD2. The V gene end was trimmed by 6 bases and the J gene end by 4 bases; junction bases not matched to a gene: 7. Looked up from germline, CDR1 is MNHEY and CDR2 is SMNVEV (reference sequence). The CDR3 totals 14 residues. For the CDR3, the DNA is TGTGCCAGCAGGCAGACGGGGGGTCCAGATACGCAGTATTTT. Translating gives CASRQTGGPDTQYF.

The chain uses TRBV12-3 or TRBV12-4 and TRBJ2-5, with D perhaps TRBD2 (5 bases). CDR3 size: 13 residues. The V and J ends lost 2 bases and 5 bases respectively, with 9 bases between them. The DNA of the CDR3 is TGTGCCAGCAGTTTATCCGGGGTGGAGACCCAGTACTTC. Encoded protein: CASSLSGVETQYF.

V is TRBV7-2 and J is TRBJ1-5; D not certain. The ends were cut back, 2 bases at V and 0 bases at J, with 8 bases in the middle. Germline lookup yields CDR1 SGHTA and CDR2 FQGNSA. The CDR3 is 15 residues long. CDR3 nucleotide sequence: TGTGCCAGCAGCTTATCAGCTGATAGCAATCAGCCCCAGCATTTT. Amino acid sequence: CASSLSADSNQPQHF.

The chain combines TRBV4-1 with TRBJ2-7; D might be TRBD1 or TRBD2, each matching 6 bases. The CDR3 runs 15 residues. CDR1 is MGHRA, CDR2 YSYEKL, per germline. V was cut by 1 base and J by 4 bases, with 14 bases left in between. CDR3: CASSQVATGGYEQYF. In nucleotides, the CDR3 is TGCGCCAGCAGCCAAGTAGCGACAGGAGGGTACGAGCAGTACTTC.

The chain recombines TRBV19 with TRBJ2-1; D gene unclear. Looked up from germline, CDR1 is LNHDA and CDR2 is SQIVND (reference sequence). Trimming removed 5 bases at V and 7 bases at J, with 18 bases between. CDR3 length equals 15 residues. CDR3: CASSVAGSGRNEQFF. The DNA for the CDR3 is TGTGCCAGTAGTGTGGCTGGAAGTGGACGTAATGAGCAGTTCTTC.

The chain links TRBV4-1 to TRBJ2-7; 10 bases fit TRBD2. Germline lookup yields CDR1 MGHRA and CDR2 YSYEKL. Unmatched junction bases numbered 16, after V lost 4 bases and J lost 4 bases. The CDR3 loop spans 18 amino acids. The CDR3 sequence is CASSPAGSSGGNQYEQYF. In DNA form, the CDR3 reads TGCGCCAGCAGCCCGGCGGGTTCTAGCGGGGGAAACCAGTACGAGCAGTACTTC.

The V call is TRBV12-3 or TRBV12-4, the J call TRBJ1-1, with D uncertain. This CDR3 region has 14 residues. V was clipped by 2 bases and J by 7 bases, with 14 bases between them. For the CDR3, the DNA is TGTGCCAGCAGTTTAAGCGCCAGCCTTTATGAAGCTTTCTTT. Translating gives CASSLSASLYEAFF.

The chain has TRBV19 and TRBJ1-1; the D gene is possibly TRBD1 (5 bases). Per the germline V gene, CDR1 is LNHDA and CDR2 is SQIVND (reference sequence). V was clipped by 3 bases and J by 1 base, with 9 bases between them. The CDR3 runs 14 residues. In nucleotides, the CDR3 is TGTGCCAGTAGTATGGGGCAGGGGAACACTGAAGCTTTCTTT. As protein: CASSMGQGNTEAFF.

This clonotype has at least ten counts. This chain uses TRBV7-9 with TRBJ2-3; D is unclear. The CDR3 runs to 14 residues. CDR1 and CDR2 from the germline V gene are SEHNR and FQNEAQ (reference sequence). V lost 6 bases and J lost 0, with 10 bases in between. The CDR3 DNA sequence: TGTGCCAGCAGACAGATAATTAGCACAGATACGCAGTATTTT. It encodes CASRQIISTDTQYF.

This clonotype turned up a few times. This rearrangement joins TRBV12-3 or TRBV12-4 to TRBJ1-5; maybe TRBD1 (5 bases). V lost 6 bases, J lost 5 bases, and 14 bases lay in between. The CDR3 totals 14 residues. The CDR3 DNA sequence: TGTGCCAGCAGGGAAACAGGAGTATATCAGCCCCAGCATTTT. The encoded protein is CASRETGVYQPQHF.

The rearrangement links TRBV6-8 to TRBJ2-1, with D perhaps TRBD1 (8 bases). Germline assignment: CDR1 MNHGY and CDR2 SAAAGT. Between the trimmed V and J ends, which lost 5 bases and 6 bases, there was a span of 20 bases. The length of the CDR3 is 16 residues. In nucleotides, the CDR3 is TGTGCCAGCAGTGCCAGACAGGGGCGGGAGCGCAATGAGCAGTTCTTC. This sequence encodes CASSARQGRERNEQFF.

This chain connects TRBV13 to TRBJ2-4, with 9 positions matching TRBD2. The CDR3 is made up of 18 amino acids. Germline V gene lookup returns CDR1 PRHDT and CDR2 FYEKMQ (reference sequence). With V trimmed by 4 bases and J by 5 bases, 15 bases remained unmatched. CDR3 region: CASSSQGLGLAGQNIQYF. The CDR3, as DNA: TGTGCCAGCAGCTCCCAAGGTTTGGGGCTAGCGGGGCAAAACATTCAGTACTTC.

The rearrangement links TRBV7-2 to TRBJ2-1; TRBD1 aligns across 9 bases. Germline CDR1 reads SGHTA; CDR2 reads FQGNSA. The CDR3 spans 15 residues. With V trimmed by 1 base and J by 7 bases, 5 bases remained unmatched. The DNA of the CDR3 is TGTGCCAGCAGCTTAGTGGGACAGGGATTTAATGAGCAGTTCTTC. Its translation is CASSLVGQGFNEQFF.

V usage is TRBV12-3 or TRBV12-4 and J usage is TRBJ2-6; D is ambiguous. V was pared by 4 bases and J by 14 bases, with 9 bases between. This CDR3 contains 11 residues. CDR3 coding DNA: TGTGCCAGCAGTTACGGACCGATCCTGACTTTC. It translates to CASSYGPILTF.

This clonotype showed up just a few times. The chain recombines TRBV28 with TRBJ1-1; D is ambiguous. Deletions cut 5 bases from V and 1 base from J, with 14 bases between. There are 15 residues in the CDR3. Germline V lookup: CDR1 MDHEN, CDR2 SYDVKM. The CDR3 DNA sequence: TGTGCCAGCAGTACCCCGCCAGGCGGGAACACTGAAGCTTTCTTT. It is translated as CASSTPPGGNTEAFF.

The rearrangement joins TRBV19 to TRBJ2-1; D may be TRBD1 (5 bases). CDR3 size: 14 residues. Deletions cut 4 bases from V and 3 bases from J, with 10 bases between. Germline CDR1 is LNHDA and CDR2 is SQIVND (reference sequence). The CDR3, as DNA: TGTGCCAGTAGTACCAGGGCCAACTACAATGAGCAGTTCTTC. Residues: CASSTRANYNEQFF.

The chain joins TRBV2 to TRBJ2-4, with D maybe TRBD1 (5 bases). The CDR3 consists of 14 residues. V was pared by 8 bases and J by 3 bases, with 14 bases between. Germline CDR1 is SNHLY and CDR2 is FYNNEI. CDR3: CASDSPDSKNIQYF. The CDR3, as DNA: TGTGCCAGCGATAGCCCCGACAGCAAAAACATTCAGTACTTC.

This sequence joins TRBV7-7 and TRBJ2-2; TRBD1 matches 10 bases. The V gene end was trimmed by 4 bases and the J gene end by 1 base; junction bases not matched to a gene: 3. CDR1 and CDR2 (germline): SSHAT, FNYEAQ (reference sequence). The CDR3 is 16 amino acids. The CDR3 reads CASSSGQGENTGELFF. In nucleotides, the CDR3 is TGTGCCAGCAGCTCAGGACAGGGGGAGAACACCGGGGAGCTGTTTTTT.

The CDR3 reads CASRGDNQPQHF. The CDR3 coding sequence is TGTGCCAGTAGGGGGGACAATCAGCCCCAGCATTTT. The rearrangement links TRBV27 to TRBJ1-5, with D perhaps matching TRBD1 (6 bases). CDR3 length: 12 amino acids. V lost 9 bases to trimming and J lost 3 bases, with 9 bases between them. Germline V gives CDR1 MNHEY, CDR2 SMNVEV (reference sequence).

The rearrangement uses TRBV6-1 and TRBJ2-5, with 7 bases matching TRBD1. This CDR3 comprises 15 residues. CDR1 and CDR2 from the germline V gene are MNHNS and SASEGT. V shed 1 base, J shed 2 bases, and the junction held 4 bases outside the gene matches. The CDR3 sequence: CASSEVKTGQETQYF. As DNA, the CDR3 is TGTGCCAGCAGTGAAGTTAAGACAGGGCAAGAGACCCAGTACTTC.

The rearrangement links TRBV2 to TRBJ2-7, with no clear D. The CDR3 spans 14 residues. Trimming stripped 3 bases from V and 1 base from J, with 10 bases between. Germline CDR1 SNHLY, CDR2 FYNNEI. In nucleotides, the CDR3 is TGTGCCAGCAGTGACAGCACAGTTTCCTACGAGCAGTACTTC. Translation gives CASSDSTVSYEQYF.